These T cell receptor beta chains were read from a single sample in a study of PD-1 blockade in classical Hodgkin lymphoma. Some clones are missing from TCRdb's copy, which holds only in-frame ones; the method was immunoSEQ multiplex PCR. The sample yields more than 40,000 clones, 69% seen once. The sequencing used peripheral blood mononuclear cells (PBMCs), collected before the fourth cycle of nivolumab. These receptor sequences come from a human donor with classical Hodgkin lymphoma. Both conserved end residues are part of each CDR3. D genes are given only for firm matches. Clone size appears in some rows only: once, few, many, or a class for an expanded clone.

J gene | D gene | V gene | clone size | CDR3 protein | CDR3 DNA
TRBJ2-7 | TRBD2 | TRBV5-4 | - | CASSLVAGGGRYEQYF | TGTGCCAGCAGCTTGGTCGCCGGGGGGGGTCGATACGAGCAGTACTTC
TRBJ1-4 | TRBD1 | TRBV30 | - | CAWSPGTAYEKLFF | TGTGCCTGGAGCCCCGGGACAGCGTATGAAAAACTGTTTTTT
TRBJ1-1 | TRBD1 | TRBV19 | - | CASISTGTATEAFF | TGTGCCAGTATATCGACCGGGACAGCCACTGAAGCTTTCTTT
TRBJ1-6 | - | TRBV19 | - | CASSPGVKSPLHF | TGTGCCAGTAGTCCAGGGGTGAAGTCACCCCTCCACTTT
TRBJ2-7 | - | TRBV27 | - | CASSLFKGYLYEQYF | TGTGCCAGCAGTTTATTTAAGGGGTACCTATACGAGCAGTACTTC
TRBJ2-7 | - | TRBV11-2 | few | CASSFEAGPRFEQYF | TGTGCCAGCAGCTTCGAGGCAGGGCCCCGGTTCGAGCAGTACTTC
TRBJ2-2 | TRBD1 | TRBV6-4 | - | CASRQGISLAGELFF | TGTGCCAGCAGACAGGGGATCTCGTTGGCCGGGGAGCTGTTTTTT
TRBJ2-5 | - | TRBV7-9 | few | CASSLILGSQETQYF | TGTGCCAGCAGCTTAATATTGGGGAGCCAAGAGACCCAGTACTTC
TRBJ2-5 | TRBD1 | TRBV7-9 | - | CASGTGIRETQYF | TGTGCCAGCGGGACAGGGATTAGAGAGACCCAGTACTTC
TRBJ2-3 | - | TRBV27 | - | CASSLPGITDTQYF | TGTGCCAGCAGTTTACCGGGGATCACAGATACGCAGTATTTT
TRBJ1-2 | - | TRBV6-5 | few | CASSYSSSRDYTF | TGTGCCAGCAGTTACTCGAGCTCTCGCGACTACACCTTC
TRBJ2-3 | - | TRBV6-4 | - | CASTRFIGRHTDTQYF | TGTGCCAGCACCCGGTTTATTGGACGGCACACAGATACGCAGTATTTT
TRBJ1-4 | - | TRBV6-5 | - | CASSAGWRLEKLFF | TGTGCCAGCAGCGCCGGTTGGCGGCTAGAAAAACTGTTTTTT
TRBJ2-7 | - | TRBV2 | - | CASSEVYEQYF | TGTGCCAGCAGTGAGGTATACGAGCAGTACTTC
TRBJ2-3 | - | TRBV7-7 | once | CASSLADTDTQYF | TGTGCTAGCAGCTTAGCGGACACAGATACGCAGTATTTT
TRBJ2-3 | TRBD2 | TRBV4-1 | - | CASSQGEMGSGGSSTDTQYF | TGCGCCAGCAGCCAAGGAGAGATGGGTAGCGGGGGCTCTAGCACAGATACGCAGTATTTT
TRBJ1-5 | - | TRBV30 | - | CAWSTSTNQPQHF | TGTGCCTGGAGCACGAGCACCAATCAGCCCCAGCATTTT
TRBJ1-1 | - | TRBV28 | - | CASMHGAHTEAFF | TGTGCCAGCATGCACGGAGCCCACACTGAAGCTTTCTTT
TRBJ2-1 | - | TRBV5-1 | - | CASSLAGTHNEQFF | TGCGCCAGCAGCTTGGCAGGGACCCACAATGAGCAGTTCTTC
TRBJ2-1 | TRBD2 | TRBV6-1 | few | CASSLAGLAPNEQFF | TGTGCCAGCAGTCTCGCGGGACTAGCGCCCAATGAGCAGTTCTTC
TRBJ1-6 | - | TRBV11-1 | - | CASSLSSSYNSPLHF | TGTGCCAGCAGCTTAAGTTCCAGCTATAATTCACCCCTCCACTTT
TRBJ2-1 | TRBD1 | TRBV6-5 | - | CASSSYDRGWDNEQFF | TGTGCCAGCAGTTCGTACGACAGGGGATGGGACAATGAGCAGTTCTTC
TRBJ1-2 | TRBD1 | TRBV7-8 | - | CASSLAKRGMGKGQVYGYTF | TGTGCCAGCAGCTTAGCCAAACGCGGCATGGGGAAAGGACAGGTCTATGGCTACACCTTC
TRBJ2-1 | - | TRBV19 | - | CASSIDTSSYNEQFF | TGTGCCAGTAGTATAGACACAAGCTCCTACAATGAGCAGTTCTTC
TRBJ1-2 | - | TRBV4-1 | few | CASSLRGGYGYTF | TGCGCCAGCAGCCTTAGGGGTGGCTATGGCTACACCTTC
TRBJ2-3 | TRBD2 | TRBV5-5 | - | CASTRVAGGNTDTQYF | TGTGCCAGCACTCGTGTAGCGGGGGGAAACACAGATACGCAGTATTTT
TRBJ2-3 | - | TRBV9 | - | CASSQRETSTDTQYF | TGTGCCAGCAGCCAACGTGAAACTAGCACAGATACGCAGTATTTT
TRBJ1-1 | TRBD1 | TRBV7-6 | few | CASSLGQGAQAFF | TGTGCCAGCAGCTTGGGACAGGGGGCCCAAGCTTTCTTT
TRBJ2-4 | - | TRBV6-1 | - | CASSAAKNIQYF | TGTGCCAGCAGTGCGGCCAAAAACATTCAGTACTTC
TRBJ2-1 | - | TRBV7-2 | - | CASSLGTGRGNEQFF | TGTGCCAGCAGCTTAGGGACAGGGAGGGGCAATGAGCAGTTCTTC
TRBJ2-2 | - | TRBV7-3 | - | CASSFIRAGELFF | TGTGCCAGCAGCTTTATCAGGGCCGGGGAGCTGTTTTTT
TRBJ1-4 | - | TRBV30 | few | CAWSVNPEKLFF | TGTGCCTGGAGTGTTAACCCAGAAAAACTGTTTTTT
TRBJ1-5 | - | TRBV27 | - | CASSWGSGQPQHF | TGTGCCAGCTCTTGGGGTTCTGGGCAGCCCCAGCATTTT
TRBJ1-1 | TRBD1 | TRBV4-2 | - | CASSQELGDRGNTEAFF | TGTGCCAGCAGCCAAGAATTGGGGGACAGGGGGAACACTGAAGCTTTCTTT
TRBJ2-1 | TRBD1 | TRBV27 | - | CASSSYRGNEQFF | TGTGCCAGCAGTTCATACAGGGGGAATGAGCAGTTCTTC
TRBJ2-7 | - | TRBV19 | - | CASSILDGSGQYF | TGTGCCAGTAGTATATTAGACGGCTCGGGGCAGTACTTC
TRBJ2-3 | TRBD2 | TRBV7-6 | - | CASSLRSHGGGAPDTQYF | TGTGCCAGCAGCTTACGGTCCCACGGCGGGGGGGCCCCAGATACGCAGTATTTT
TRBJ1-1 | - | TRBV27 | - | CASSLSVNTEAFF | TGTGCCAGCAGTTTATCGGTGAACACTGAAGCTTTCTTT
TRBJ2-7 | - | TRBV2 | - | CASVTGFTYEQYF | TGTGCCAGCGTTACGGGGTTTACCTACGAGCAGTACTTC
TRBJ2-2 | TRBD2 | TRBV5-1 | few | CASSLLSGGVDTGELFF | TGCGCCAGCAGCTTGCTTAGCGGGGGAGTGGACACCGGGGAGCTGTTTTTT
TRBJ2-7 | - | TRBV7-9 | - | CASSAGQYEQYF | TGTGCCAGCAGCGCCGGACAGTACGAGCAGTACTTC
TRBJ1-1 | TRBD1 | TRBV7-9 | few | CASSIYRTGDTEAFF | TGTGCCAGCAGCATATACCGGACAGGGGACACTGAAGCTTTCTTT
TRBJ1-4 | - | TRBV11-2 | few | CASSGEQEKLFF | TGTGCCAGCAGCGGAGAACAGGAAAAACTGTTTTTT
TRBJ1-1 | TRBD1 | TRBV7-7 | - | CASSPGQGDEAFF | TGTGCTAGCAGCCCGGGACAGGGAGATGAAGCTTTCTTT